The 10 T cell receptor beta chains in this list originate from one sample, sequenced in a study of vaccination effects on CD4 cells after COVID-19. Method: immunoSEQ multiplex PCR; TCRdb's copy keeps in-frame clones and lacks some. This sample has around 24,000 clones; around 69% occur once, and the top ten carry over 15%. Antigen-specific CD4+ T cells were expanded (with viral peptide pools) by the ViraFEST assay ahead of sequencing. It was after 10 days of culture that CD4+ T cells were isolated. SARS-CoV-2 infection was confirmed by PCR in the person between March and December 2020. Antigens of these TCRs are unknown. The sample here was CD4+ T cells from PBMCs cultured with SARS-CoV-2 spike peptides, taken before COVID-19 vaccination. These receptors all come from a human donor who had a prior SARS-CoV-2 infection.

The chain is built from TRBV4-1 and TRBJ1-1; D not certain. Trimming shortened V by 4 bases and J by 4 bases, and 13 bases separated the two germline ends. The CDR3 contains 14 residues. Germline V gene data show CDR1 as MGHRA and CDR2 as YSYEKL. The CDR3 reads CASSLWAVSTEAFF. CDR3 in DNA: TGCGCCAGCAGCCTCTGGGCCGTTTCCACTGAAGCTTTCTTT.

The chain is built from TRBV9 and TRBJ2-4; 8 bases match TRBD1. Germline CDR1 SGDLS, CDR2 YYNGEE. The CDR3 runs to 14 residues. V was pared by 4 bases and J by 1 base, with 1 base of the junction left unmatched. CDR3 sequence (DNA): TGTGCCAGCAGCCGACAGGGGGCCAAAAACATTCAGTACTTC. Residues: CASSRQGAKNIQYF.

The chain has TRBV5-1 and TRBJ2-5; D remains unclear. The CDR3 extends over 12 amino acids. Trimming stripped 0 bases from V and 4 bases from J, with 4 bases between. CDR1 is SGHRS and CDR2 is YFSETQ in the germline V gene. In DNA form, the CDR3 reads TGCGCCAGCAGCTTGGGTGCAGAGACCCAGTACTTC. Translating gives CASSLGAETQYF.

The V call is TRBV12-3 or TRBV12-4, the J call TRBJ2-5; the D is unclear. CDR3 length: 11 residues. Trimming removed 2 bases at V and 5 bases at J, with 3 bases between. CDR3 region: CASSLQETQYF. DNA of the CDR3: TGTGCCAGCAGTTTACAGGAGACCCAGTACTTC.

This chain uses TRBV7-2 with TRBJ2-2; 12 positions match TRBD2. Trimming removed 1 base from V and 2 bases from J; junction bases left unmatched: 5. The germline CDR1 and CDR2 sequences are SGHTA and FQGNSA. The CDR3 length is 18 residues. The CDR3 DNA sequence: TGTGCCAGCAGCTTAGGACTAGCGGGGGCCTCCAACACCGGGGAGCTGTTTTTT. Translating gives CASSLGLAGASNTGELFF.

The rearrangement uses TRBV7-9 and TRBJ1-2, with D possibly TRBD1 on 5 matching bases. Germline assignment: CDR1 SEHNR and CDR2 FQNEAQ (reference sequence). Trimming removed 2 bases at V and 6 bases at J, with 16 bases between. This CDR3 spans 15 amino acids. DNA for the CDR3: TGTGCCAGCAGCTTACAGGGCGACGGGAAGAATGGCTACACCTTC. It is translated as CASSLQGDGKNGYTF.

This rearrangement joins TRBV13 to TRBJ2-5; 8 bases are shared with TRBD2. There are 17 residues in the CDR3. V lost 0 bases, J lost 4 bases, and 10 bases stayed unmatched. Germline assignment: CDR1 PRHDT and CDR2 FYEKMQ (reference sequence). CDR3 residues: CASSLGPPAGGGETQYF. The CDR3 region has the DNA TGTGCCAGCAGCTTAGGCCCCCCCGCGGGGGGTGGAGAGACCCAGTACTTC.

The rearrangement links TRBV2 to TRBJ1-1; D might be TRBD1 (5 bases). V lost 7 bases to trimming and J lost 1 base, with 7 bases between them. The CDR3 length is 12 residues. The V gene's germline CDR1 is SNHLY and CDR2 FYNNEI. CDR3 amino acids: CASTRANTEAFF. As DNA, the CDR3 is TGTGCCAGCACCAGGGCGAACACTGAAGCTTTCTTT.

This chain uses TRBV5-1 with TRBJ2-1; 8 bases fit TRBD2. After removal of 0 bases from V and 5 bases from J, the junction contained 4 bases not matched to a gene. This CDR3 is built from 15 residues. Germline CDR1 reads SGHRS; CDR2 reads YFSETQ. The DNA for the CDR3 is TGCGCCAGCAGCTTGGTCCTAGCGGGCAACAATGAGCAGTTCTTC. Translated, it gives CASSLVLAGNNEQFF.

This clone turned up a few times. The gene calls are TRBV2 and TRBJ2-6; 9 nucleotides match TRBD1. Germline loops: CDR1 SNHLY, CDR2 FYNNEI. The CDR3 consists of 15 residues. Unmatched junction bases numbered 2, after V lost 6 bases and J lost 2 bases. The CDR3 is CASRGDRAGANVLTF. The CDR3 DNA sequence: TGTGCCAGCAGGGGGGACAGGGCTGGGGCCAACGTCCTGACTTTC.